This TCR beta chain was captured in a study of glioma-infiltrating T cells. Whole-study results and caveats: Patients with low tissue-blood divergence carried a signature set of shared blood CDR3 motifs.

Germline CDR1 MNHEY, CDR2 SMNVEV (reference sequence). The CDR3 sequence is 12 residues long. V lost 6 bases and J 10 bases, leaving 15 bases between the germline ends. TCR alpha and beta CDR3 regions were amplified from RNA using iRepertoire nested multiplex PCR. A single record per CDR3 protein comes from TCRdb applying MiXCR to the multiplex PCR reads. The sample has 300,000 to 450,000 distinct CDR3 sequences, roughly two fifths seen once. Concerning this clonotype: Its specificity is not known. This sequence may be a read error, since a much larger clone differs from it by one base.

Sequencing input: glioma tissue, nonneoplastic brain tissue, or PBMCs (not recorded which). V is TRBV27 and J is TRBJ1-1; possible D gene TRBD1, 5 bases. The TCR was taken from a human donor with low-grade glioma or glioblastoma, undergoing nonglioma brain surgery, or in good health (not recorded which). CDR3 in DNA: TGTGCCAGCAGACCGACCCGGGGGGGAGCTTTCTTT. Residues: CASRPTRGGAFF.